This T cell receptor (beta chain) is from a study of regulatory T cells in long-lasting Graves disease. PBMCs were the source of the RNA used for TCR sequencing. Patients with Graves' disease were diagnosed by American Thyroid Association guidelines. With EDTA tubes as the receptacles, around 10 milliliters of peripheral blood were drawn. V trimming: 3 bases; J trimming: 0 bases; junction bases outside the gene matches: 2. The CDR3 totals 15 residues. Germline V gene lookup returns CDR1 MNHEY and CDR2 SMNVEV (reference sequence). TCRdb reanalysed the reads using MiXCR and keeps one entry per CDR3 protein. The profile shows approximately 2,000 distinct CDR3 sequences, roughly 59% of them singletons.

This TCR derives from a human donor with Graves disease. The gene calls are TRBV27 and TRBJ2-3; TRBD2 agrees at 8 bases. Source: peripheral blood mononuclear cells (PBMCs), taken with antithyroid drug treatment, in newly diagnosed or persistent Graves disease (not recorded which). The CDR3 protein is CASSFSGVSTDTQYF. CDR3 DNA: TGTGCCAGCAGTTTTAGCGGGGTCAGCACAGATACGCAGTATTTT.